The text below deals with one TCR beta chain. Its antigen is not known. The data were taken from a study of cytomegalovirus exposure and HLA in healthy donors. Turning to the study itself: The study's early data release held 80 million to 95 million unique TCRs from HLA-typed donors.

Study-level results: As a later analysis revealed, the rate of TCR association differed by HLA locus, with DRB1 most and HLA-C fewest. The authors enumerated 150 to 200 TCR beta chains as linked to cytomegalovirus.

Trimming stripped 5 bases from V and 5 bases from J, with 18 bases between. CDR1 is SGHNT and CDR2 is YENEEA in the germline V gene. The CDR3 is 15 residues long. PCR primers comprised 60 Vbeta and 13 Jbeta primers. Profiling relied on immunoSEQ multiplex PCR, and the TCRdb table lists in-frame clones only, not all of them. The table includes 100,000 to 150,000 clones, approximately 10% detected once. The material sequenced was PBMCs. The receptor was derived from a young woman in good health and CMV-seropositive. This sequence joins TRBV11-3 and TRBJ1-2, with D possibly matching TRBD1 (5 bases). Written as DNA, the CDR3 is TGTGCCAGCAGCCGCTCGACGGGGGAAGGGTATGGCTACACCTTC. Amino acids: CASSRSTGEGYGYTF. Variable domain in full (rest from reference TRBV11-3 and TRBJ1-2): EAGVVQSPRYKIIEKKQPVAFWCNPISGHNTLYWYLQNLGQGPELLIRYENEEAVDDSQLPKDRFSAERLKGVDSTLKIQPAELGDSAVYLCASSRSTGEGYGYTFGSGTRLTVV.